This entry describes one T cell receptor (beta chain). Its antigen is still unknown. Base-call qualities are not available, and no considerably larger clone is one nucleotide away. Library method: 5' RACE. TCRbeta was amplified in two PCR rounds using Phusion High-Fidelity polymerase, and the primers carried sample-specific barcodes. Template-switch cDNA synthesis with SMARTScribe reverse transcriptase and a TRBC-specific primer was used to generate TCRbeta libraries. The barcoded samples were pooled and then prepared using the NEBNext Ultra DNA Library Prep Kit for Illumina. Libraries were sequenced on an Illumina MiSeq with the MiSeq reagent kit v2, 300 cycles. The study's processing was this. Reads were demultiplexed by barcode with Jemultiplexer and were aligned with MiTCR using default parameters. VDJtools filtered out non-functional sequences; clonotypes were defined by amino acid sequence, with frequencies based on assigned sequence reads. In the clonal space homeostasis analysis, clonotypes were grouped by frequency into over-represented (0.05-1), large, medium and small bins. The public reads were run again by TCRdb, first through fastp at Q25 and then through MiXCR, and only productive beta chains were kept. One record per CDR3 amino acid sequence lists the most common genes and DNA. The V and J calls shown here were made by TCRdb, not taken from the authors' results. This sample comprises some 640 distinct CDR3 sequences, 12% to 15% of them detected only once. Approximately 30% of the sample is in the top ten clones.

This sample is drawn from a study of MAIT cells during Salmonella Paratyphi A infection (dated by TCRdb to about 2017). About the full investigation: A single dose of 1-5x10^3 CFU of S. Paratyphi A strain NVGH308 was swallowed by adult volunteers aged 18 to 60. Starting at diagnosis, diagnosed volunteers were given ciprofloxacin 500 mg twice a day for 14 days.

What the work shows at the level of the full study, not this receptor alone: The availability of volunteer samples limited the sample sizes, but these sizes were considered adequate to detect differences between groups. MAIT TRBV usage was oligoclonal, favouring TRBV20 and TRBV6, and appeared unchanged by infection. A significant decrease in the space occupied by over-represented MAIT clonotypes was found from baseline to mid-infection (about 0.15 to 0.10), whereas no significant post-infection difference was found. Compared with healthy controls, diagnosed volunteers had more expansion or contraction among the top five MAIT clonotypes (about 0.5 versus 0.13), a finding that suggests the repertoire is reshaped by infection.

Interpreted using the paper, the time point label stands for: before S. Paratyphi A challenge (baseline). Using flow cytometry, MAIT cells, defined as Valpha7.2+ CD161+ T cells, were identified and sorted. Over time, circulating MAIT cell TCRbeta repertoires were profiled in more than five volunteers who came down with enteric fever following controlled oral challenge with live Salmonella Paratyphi A. Every diagnosed volunteer provided MAIT cell samples at pre-infection, mid-infection and post-infection timepoints. A diagnosis of enteric fever was based on Paratyphi A bacteremia and/or a persistent fever above 38 degrees C that lasted longer than 12 hours. Infection was diagnosed in challenged volunteers between day 4 and day 7 after challenge. For RNA extraction, roughly 5,000 to 11,000 MAIT cells from each sample were sorted straight into RNAqueous-Micro lysis buffer. Lymphoprep gradient centrifugation was used to isolate peripheral blood mononuclear cells from blood samples and leukocyte cones. A BD FACSAria Fusion or BD FACSAria III sorter was used for cell sorting.

Trimming costs V 1 base and J 11 bases, and their ends lie 12 bases apart. CDR1 and CDR2 (SGHTA, FQGNSA) derive from the germline V gene. The CDR3 covers 13 residues, taking in both the cysteine and the phenylalanine. Kept here is only the CDR3 DNA, which spans 39 bases and is read in frame from base 1. The chain is made from TRBV7-2 and TRBJ1-5; the D gene identity is not certain. The starting material was MAIT cells from PBMCs, obtained at the first sampling point of the challenge study. This sequence was found in a person aged 18 to 75 who was deliberately infected with Salmonella Paratyphi A in a paratyphoid fever challenge study. The sequenced DNA: TGTGCCAGCAGCTTAGTCAGAATGGGCTCCCAGCATTTT. This yields the protein CASSLVRMGSQHF.